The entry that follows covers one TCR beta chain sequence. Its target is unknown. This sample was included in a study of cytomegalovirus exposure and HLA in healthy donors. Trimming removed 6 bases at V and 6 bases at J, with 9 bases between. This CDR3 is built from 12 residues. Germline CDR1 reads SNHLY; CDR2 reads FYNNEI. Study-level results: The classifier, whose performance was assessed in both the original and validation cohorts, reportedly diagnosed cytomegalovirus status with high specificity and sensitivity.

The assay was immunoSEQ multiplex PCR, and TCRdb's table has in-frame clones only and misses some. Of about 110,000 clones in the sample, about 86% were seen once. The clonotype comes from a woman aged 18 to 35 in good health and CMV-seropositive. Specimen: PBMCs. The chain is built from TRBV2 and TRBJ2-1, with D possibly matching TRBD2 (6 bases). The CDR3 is CASSPTSNEQFF. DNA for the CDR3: TGTGCCAGCAGCCCGACTAGCAATGAGCAGTTCTTC.